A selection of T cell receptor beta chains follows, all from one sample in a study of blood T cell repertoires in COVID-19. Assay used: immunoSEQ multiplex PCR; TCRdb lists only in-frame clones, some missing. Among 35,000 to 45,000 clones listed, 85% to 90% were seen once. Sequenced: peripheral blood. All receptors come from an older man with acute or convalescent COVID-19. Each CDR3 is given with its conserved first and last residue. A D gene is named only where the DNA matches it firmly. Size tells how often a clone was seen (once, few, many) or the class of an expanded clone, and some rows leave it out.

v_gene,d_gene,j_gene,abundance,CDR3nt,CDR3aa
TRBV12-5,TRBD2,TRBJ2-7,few,TGTGCTAGTGGTACTGGGACCGGGAGGAGCGAGCAGTACTTC,CASGTGTGRSEQYF
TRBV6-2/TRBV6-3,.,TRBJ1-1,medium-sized,TGTGCCAGCAGTGGCGGACAGCGGAACACTGAAGCTTTCTTT,CASSGGQRNTEAFF
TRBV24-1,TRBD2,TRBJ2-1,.,TGTGCCACCAGTGATTTGAGCGGGGGCGGGCACAATGAGCAGTTCTTC,CATSDLSGGGHNEQFF
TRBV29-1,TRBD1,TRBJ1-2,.,TGCAGCGTTGAAAGATTGGACAGGGTAGTTGGCTACACCTTC,CSVERLDRVVGYTF
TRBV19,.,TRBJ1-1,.,TGTGCCAGTAGTATAAGAGGGCTGAACACTGAAGCTTTCTTT,CASSIRGLNTEAFF
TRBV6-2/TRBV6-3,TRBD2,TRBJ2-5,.,TGTGCCAGCAGTTCACTAGCGGCAGAGACCCAGTACTTC,CASSSLAAETQYF
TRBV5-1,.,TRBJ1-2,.,TGCGCCAGCAGCTTTCTAGGACAGTCGAACTATGGCTACACCTTC,CASSFLGQSNYGYTF
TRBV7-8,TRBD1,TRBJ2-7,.,TGTGCCAGCAACCTAAGAGGGGGCCAAAGGTACGAGCAGTACTTC,CASNLRGGQRYEQYF
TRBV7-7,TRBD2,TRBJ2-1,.,TGTGCCAGCAGCTCTGGGACTAGCGGGAGAAATGAGCAGTTCTTC,CASSSGTSGRNEQFF
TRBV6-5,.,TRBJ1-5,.,TGTGCCAGCAAGGCGGAAAATAGCAATCAGCCCCAGCATTTT,CASKAENSNQPQHF
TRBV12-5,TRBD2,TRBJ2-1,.,TGTGCTAGTGGTTTGGTTAGAATCCCGCGGCTAGCGGGAGAACGCAATGAGCAGTTCTTC,CASGLVRIPRLAGERNEQFF
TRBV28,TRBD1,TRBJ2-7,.,TGTGCCAGCGTTGGGACAGGTCGCGAGCAGTACTTC,CASVGTGREQYF
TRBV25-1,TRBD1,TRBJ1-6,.,TGTGCCAGCTCTCAGACAGGGAGCACTTCACCCCTCCACTTT,CASSQTGSTSPLHF
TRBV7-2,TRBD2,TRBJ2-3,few,TGTGCCAGCAGCTCCCTGGGACTAGCGGGGGGGGCAGATACGCAGTATTTT,CASSSLGLAGGADTQYF
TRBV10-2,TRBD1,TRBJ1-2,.,TGCGCCAGCGGGGACAGGGGTGAAAATAACTATGGCTACACCTTC,CASGDRGENNYGYTF
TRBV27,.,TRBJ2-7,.,TGTGCCAGCAGCCCCCCCGGGTCAGTCTACGAGCAGTACTTC,CASSPPGSVYEQYF
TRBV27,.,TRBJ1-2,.,TGTGCCAGCAGTTTAATCGCCAGGGACTATGGCTACACCTTC,CASSLIARDYGYTF
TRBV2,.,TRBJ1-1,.,TGTGCCAGCAGGCTACAGGACGGAGCGAACACTGAAGCTTTCTTT,CASRLQDGANTEAFF
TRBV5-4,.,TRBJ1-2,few,TGTGCCAGCAGCTTTCCAGGGTTTGATGGCTACACCTTC,CASSFPGFDGYTF
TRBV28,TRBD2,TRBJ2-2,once,TGTGCCAGCACGCCGGGAGGGACCGGGGAGCTGTTTTTT,CASTPGGTGELFF
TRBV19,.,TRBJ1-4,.,TGTGCCAGTAGTACGGCCGAGGGAAATGAAAAACTGTTTTTT,CASSTAEGNEKLFF
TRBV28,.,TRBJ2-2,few,TGTGCCAGCAAAGCCCCGTTCGGTAACACCGGGGAGCTGTTTTTT,CASKAPFGNTGELFF
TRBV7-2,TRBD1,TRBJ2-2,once,TGTGCCAGCAGCTTAGCGTCGACAGGGGTAATATCCGGGGAGCTGTTTTTT,CASSLASTGVISGELFF
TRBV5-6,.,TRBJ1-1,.,TGTGCCAGCAGCTCTTACGAGGGAGTAGGGAACACTGAAGCTTTCTTT,CASSSYEGVGNTEAFF
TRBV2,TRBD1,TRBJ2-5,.,TGTGCCAGCAGTGTGCGACAGGGTGAAGAGACCCAGTACTTC,CASSVRQGEETQYF
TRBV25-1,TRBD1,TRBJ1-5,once,TGTGCCAGCGGACAGGGGGTGGGGCCCCAGCATTTT,CASGQGVGPQHF
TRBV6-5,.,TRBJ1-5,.,TGTGCCAGTATGAAGTACACCGGGGGCAATCAGCCCCAGCATTTT,CASMKYTGGNQPQHF
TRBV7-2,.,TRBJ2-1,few,TGTGCCAGCAGCTCCCCTAGCGAATACAATGAGCAGTTCTTC,CASSSPSEYNEQFF
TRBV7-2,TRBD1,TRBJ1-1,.,TGTGCCAGCAGCCCACAGACAGGGCTGAACACTGAAGCTTTCTTT,CASSPQTGLNTEAFF
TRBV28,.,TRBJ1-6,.,TGTGCCAGCAGTTTGGGGCAGGGCTATTCACCCCTCCACTTT,CASSLGQGYSPLHF
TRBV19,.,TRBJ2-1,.,TGTGCCAGTAGTCCCCGGGACTCCCCGGTCAGAGAGCAGTTCTTC,CASSPRDSPVREQFF
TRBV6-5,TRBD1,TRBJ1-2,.,TGTGCCAGCTACCGAGTCGACAGGGGGCCCGATGGCTACACCTTC,CASYRVDRGPDGYTF
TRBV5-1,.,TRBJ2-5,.,TGCGCCAGCAGCTTGGCGGGGACTGAATCCCAGTACTTC,CASSLAGTESQYF
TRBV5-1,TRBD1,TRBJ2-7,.,TGCGCCAGCAGCTTCCTTCTGGCAGGGGGCGCAAAAGACGAGCAGTACTTC,CASSFLLAGGAKDEQYF
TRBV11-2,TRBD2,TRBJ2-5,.,TGTGCCGTGGGACTAGCGGGGGCGACCCAGTACTTC,CAVGLAGATQYF
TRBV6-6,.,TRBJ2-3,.,TGTGCCAGCAGCCCCCAGGCCACAGATACGCAGTATTTT,CASSPQATDTQYF
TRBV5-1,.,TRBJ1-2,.,TGCGCCAGCAGCCCCCGGGAGGTGGGTCTCCTTGGCTACACCTTC,CASSPREVGLLGYTF
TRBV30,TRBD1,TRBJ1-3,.,TGTGCCTGGAGCCCTCCGGACAGGATCTCTGGAAACACCATATATTTT,CAWSPPDRISGNTIYF
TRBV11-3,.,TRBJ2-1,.,TGTGCCAGCAGCTTAGCAGGGTGGAATGAGCAGTTCTTC,CASSLAGWNEQFF
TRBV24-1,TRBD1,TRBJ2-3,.,TGTGCCACTCGGGACAGTCGGGATACAGATACGCAGTATTTT,CATRDSRDTDTQYF
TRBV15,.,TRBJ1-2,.,TGTGCCACCAGAGAGGACGGACAATACTATGGCTACACCTTC,CATREDGQYYGYTF
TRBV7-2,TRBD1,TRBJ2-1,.,TGTGCCATCAAGGACAGGGTGGGGAACGAGCAGTTCTTC,CAIKDRVGNEQFF
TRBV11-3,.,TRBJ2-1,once,TGTGCCAGCAGCTTAGCGTTTCAGAATGAGCAGTTCTTC,CASSLAFQNEQFF
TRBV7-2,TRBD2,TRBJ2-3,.,TGTGCCAGCAGCTCCGGGATAGCGGGAGGGACAGATACGCAGTATTTT,CASSSGIAGGTDTQYF
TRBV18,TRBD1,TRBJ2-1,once,TGTGCCAGCTCACCAGGACAGGTCAATGAGCAGTTCTTC,CASSPGQVNEQFF
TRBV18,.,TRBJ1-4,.,TGTGCCAGCTCACCAGGGGAGGTTAATGAAAAACTGTTTTTT,CASSPGEVNEKLFF
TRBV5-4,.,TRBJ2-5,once,TGTGCCAGCAGCGTGACTGGTCGAGAGACCCAGTACTTC,CASSVTGRETQYF
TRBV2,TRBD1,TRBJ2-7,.,TGTGCCAGTGGGGTAACCGGGACAGAGGAGTACGAGCAGTACTTC,CASGVTGTEEYEQYF
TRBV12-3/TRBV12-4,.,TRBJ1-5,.,TGTGCCAGCAGTTCTACAGGGAATCAGCCCCAGCATTTT,CASSSTGNQPQHF
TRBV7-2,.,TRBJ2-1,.,TGTGCCAGCAGCCCTGGACTAGGGGGCAATGAGCAGTTCTTC,CASSPGLGGNEQFF
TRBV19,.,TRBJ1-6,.,TGTGCCACTTCAGCGGACGGCAATAATTCACCCCTCCACTTT,CATSADGNNSPLHF
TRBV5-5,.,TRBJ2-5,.,TGTGCCAGCAGCTTTCGGGGACAAGAGACCCAGTACTTC,CASSFRGQETQYF
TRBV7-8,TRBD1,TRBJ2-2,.,TGTGCCAGCAGCTTACAGGGGGCCGGGGAGCTGTTTTTT,CASSLQGAGELFF
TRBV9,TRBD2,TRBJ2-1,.,TGTGCCAGCAGCGTAGTTGCTAGCGGGGGGGCAGAGCAGTTCTTC,CASSVVASGGAEQFF
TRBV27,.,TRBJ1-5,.,TGTGCCAGCAGTTTCAGGGGAGATCAGCCCCAGCATTTT,CASSFRGDQPQHF